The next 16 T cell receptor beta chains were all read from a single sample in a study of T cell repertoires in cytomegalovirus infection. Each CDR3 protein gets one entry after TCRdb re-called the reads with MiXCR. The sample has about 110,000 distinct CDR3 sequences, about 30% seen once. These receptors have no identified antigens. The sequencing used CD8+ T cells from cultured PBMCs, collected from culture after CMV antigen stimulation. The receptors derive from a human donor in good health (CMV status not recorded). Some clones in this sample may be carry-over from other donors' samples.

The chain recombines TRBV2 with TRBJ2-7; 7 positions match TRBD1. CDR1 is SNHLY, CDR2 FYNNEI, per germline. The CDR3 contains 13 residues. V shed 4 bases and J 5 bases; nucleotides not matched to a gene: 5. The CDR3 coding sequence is TGTGCCAGCAGTGGTCGGACAGGAAACGAGCAGTACTTC. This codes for CASSGRTGNEQYF. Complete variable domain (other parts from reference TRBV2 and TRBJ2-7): EPEVTQTPSHQVTQMGQEVILRCVPISNHLYFYWYRQILGQKVEFLVSFYNNEISEKSEIFDDQFSVERPDGSNFTLKIRSTKLEDSAMYFCASSGRTGNEQYFGPGTRLTVT.

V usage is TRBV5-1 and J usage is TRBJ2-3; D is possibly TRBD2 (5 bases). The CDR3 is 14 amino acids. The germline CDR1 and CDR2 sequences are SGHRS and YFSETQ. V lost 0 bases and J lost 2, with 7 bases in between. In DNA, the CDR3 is TGCGCCAGCAGCTTGGCCGGGGTCACAGATACGCAGTATTTT. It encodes CASSLAGVTDTQYF.

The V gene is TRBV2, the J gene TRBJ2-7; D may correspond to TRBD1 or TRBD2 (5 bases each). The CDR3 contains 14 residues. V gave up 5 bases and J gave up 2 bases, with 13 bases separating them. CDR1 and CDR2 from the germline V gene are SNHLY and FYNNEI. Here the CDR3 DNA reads TGTGCCAGCAGTAACCGGGACCGGCCCTACGAGCAGTACTTC. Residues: CASSNRDRPYEQYF.

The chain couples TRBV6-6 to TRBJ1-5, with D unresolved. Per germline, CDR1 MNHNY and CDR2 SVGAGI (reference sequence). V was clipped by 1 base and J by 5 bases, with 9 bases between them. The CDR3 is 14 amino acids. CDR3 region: CASSYLPMDQPQHF. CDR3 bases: TGTGCCAGCAGTTACTTACCGATGGATCAGCCCCAGCATTTT.

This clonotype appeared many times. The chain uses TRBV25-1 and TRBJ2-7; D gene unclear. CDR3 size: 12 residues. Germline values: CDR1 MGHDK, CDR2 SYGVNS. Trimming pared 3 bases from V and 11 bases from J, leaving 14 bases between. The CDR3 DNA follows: TGTGCCAGCAGTGAGACGACGGGTATGGAGTACTTC. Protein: CASSETTGMEYF.

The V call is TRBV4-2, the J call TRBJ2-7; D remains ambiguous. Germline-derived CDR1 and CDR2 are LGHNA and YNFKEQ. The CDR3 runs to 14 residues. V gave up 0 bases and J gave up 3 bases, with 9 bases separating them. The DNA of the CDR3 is TGTGCCAGCAGCCAAGATGGTGATAGCTACGAGCAGTACTTC. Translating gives CASSQDGDSYEQYF.

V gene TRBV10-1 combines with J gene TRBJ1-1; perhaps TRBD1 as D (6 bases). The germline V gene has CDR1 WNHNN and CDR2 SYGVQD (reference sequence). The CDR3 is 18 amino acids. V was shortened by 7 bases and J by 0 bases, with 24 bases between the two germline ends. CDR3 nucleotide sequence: TGCGCCAGCATCCTCGCCCCCGGGTCAACAGGGTTGAACACTGAAGCTTTCTTT. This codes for CASILAPGSTGLNTEAFF.

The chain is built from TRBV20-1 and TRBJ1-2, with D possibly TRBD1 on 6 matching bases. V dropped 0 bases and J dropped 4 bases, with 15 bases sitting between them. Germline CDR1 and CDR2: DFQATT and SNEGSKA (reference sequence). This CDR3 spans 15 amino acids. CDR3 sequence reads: CSARDSPQGIYGYTF. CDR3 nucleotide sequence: TGCAGTGCTAGAGATTCTCCCCAGGGGATCTATGGCTACACCTTC.

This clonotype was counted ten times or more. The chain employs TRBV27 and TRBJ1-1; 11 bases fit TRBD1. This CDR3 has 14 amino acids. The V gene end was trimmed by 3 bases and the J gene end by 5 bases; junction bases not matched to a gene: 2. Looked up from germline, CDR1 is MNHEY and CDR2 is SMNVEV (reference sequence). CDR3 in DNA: TGTGCCAGCAGTTTGGACAGGGGGCTAACTGAAGCTTTCTTT. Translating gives CASSLDRGLTEAFF.

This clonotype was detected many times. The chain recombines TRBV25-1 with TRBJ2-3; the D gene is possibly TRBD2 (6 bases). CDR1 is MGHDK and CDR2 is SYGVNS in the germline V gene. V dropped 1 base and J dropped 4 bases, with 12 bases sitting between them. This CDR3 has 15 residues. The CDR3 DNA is TGTGCCAGCAGTGAATCCGTTTGGGGGGCAGATACGCAGTATTTT. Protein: CASSESVWGADTQYF.

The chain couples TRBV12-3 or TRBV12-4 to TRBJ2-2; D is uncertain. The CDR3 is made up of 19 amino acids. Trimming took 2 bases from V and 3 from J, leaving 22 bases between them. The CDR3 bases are TGTGCCAGCAGTTTATTTTTATTTAGGTCATCTACAGACACCGGGGAGCTGTTTTTT. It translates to CASSLFLFRSSTDTGELFF.

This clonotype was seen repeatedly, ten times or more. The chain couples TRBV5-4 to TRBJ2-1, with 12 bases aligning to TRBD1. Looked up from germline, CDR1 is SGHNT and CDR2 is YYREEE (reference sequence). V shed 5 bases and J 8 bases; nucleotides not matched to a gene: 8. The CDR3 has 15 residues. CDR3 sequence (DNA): TGTGCCAGCAGAGACGGGACAGGGGGCGGCTATGAGCAGTTCTTC. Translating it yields CASRDGTGGGYEQFF.

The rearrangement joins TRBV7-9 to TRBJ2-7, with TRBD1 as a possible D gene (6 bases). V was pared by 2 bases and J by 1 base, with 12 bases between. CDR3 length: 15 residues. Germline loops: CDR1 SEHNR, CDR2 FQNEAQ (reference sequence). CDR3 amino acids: CASSLRDMGSYEQYF. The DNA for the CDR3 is TGTGCCAGCAGCTTAAGGGACATGGGGTCCTACGAGCAGTACTTC.

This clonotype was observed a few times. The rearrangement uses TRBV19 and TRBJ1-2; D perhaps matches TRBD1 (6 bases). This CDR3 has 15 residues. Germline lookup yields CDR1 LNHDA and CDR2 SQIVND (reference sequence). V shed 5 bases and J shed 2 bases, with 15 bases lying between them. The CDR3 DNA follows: TGTGCCAGTAGTCCCTCGACAGGATCCAACTATGGCTACACCTTC. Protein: CASSPSTGSNYGYTF.

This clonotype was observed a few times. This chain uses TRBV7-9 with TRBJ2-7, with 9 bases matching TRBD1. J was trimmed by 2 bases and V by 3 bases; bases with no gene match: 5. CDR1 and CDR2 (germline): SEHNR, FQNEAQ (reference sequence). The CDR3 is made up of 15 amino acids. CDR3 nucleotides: TGTGCCAGCAGCTTGCCGGGACAGGGCACCTACGAGCAGTACTTC. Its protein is CASSLPGQGTYEQYF.

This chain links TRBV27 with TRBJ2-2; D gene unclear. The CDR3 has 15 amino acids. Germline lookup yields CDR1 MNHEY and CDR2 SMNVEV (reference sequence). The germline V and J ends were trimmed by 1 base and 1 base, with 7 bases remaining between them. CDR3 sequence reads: CASSLYTLNTGELFF. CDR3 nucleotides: TGTGCCAGCAGTTTATACACGCTGAACACCGGGGAGCTGTTTTTT.